A selection of T cell receptor beta chains follows, all from one sample in a study of control samples from healthy donors and cancer patients. The method was immunoSEQ multiplex PCR; TCRdb's version includes in-frame clones alone and lacks a portion of them. Altogether under 200,000 clones are present, 85% to 95% being singletons, with the ten largest covering about 9.3%. Input material: blood. All receptors derive from a woman in her thirties or forties in good health. The CDR3 runs from the conserved cysteine through the conserved F or W. The D gene is left open where the match is weak. Size is stated for part of the rows, as once, few or many counts, or as a class when the clone is expanded.

d_gene,abundance,v_gene,len,j_gene,CDR3nt,CDR3aa
TRBD1,-,TRBV6-2/TRBV6-3,15,TRBJ2-1,TGTGCCAGCAGTCTACCGGGACAGGTCCGAAATGAGCAGTTCTTC,CASSLPGQVRNEQFF
TRBD1,-,TRBV5-6,15,TRBJ1-2,TGTGCCAGCAGCTTAGGAACAGGGGTAAACTATGGCTACACCTTC,CASSLGTGVNYGYTF
TRBD1,-,TRBV4-2,14,TRBJ1-2,TGTGCCAGCAGCGTGGACAGGGAAAACTATGGCTACACCTTC,CASSVDRENYGYTF
-,-,TRBV5-4,16,TRBJ1-6,TGTGCCAGCAGCTTTGGTGGCCTTTGGTTGAATTCACCCCTCCACTTT,CASSFGGLWLNSPLHF
-,-,TRBV6-6,12,TRBJ1-1,TGTGCCAGCAGTTACTCCAGGTCTGAAGCTTTCTTT,CASSYSRSEAFF
TRBD1,few,TRBV7-2,15,TRBJ1-5,TGTGCCAGCAGCGCACAGGGACAGGGGAGGACGCCCCAGCATTTT,CASSAQGQGRTPQHF
-,-,TRBV7-9,15,TRBJ1-5,TGTGCCAGCAGCGAAATTAATCTGAACTCCCAGCCCCAGCATTTT,CASSEINLNSQPQHF
-,-,TRBV2,13,TRBJ2-7,TGTGCCAGCAGTGAGGTCGGTGCGGTTGAGCAGTACTTC,CASSEVGAVEQYF
-,-,TRBV9,16,TRBJ1-6,TGTGCCAGCAGCCCCCTCCCAGGGAACGATAATTCACCCCTCCACTTT,CASSPLPGNDNSPLHF
-,-,TRBV5-1,15,TRBJ1-3,TGCGCCAGCAGCTTGGAGCGGAGCTCTGGAAACACCATATATTTT,CASSLERSSGNTIYF
-,-,TRBV5-1,14,TRBJ1-4,TGCGCCAGCAGCTTGGCACAGCTTAATGAAAAACTGTTTTTT,CASSLAQLNEKLFF
-,-,TRBV9,13,TRBJ2-7,TGTGCCAGCAGCGTATCCGGGGAAGGCGAGCAGTACTTC,CASSVSGEGEQYF
-,-,TRBV11-3,14,TRBJ2-2,TGTGCCAGCAGATCGACGGGGACCACCGGGGAGCTGTTTTTT,CASRSTGTTGELFF
TRBD2,-,TRBV4-3,17,TRBJ2-1,TGCGCCAGCAGCCAAGGTCGGGGACTAGCGGTATTAAATGAGCAGTTCTTC,CASSQGRGLAVLNEQFF
-,once,TRBV29-1,11,TRBJ1-3,TGCAGCGCCCGGGACAGAAACACCATATATTTT,CSARDRNTIYF
-,-,TRBV2,15,TRBJ2-7,TGTGCCAGCAGCCTCCCATTACTAGGATTCTACGAGCAGTACTTC,CASSLPLLGFYEQYF
-,-,TRBV27,13,TRBJ1-1,TGTGCCACCCTGGACAGATCCGTCACTGAAGCTTTCTTT,CATLDRSVTEAFF
-,-,TRBV6-5,13,TRBJ1-1,TGTGCCAGCAGTTTCAAAGAGAACACTGAAGCTTTCTTT,CASSFKENTEAFF
-,-,TRBV6-5,13,TRBJ1-2,TGTGCCAGCAGTTACTCCCGGAACTATGGCTACACCTTC,CASSYSRNYGYTF
TRBD2,-,TRBV19,14,TRBJ2-1,TGTGCCAGTTTAGCGGGAGACAGTAGTAATGAGCAGTTCTTC,CASLAGDSSNEQFF
-,once,TRBV7-9,17,TRBJ2-2,TGTGCCAGCAGTTATAATCGGCGGGTGAGGGAAACCGGGGAGCTGTTTTTT,CASSYNRRVRETGELFF
TRBD1,-,TRBV10-3,15,TRBJ1-2,TGTGCCATCAGTGGGGGACAGCGGAGTGACTATGGCTACACCTTC,CAISGGQRSDYGYTF
TRBD1,-,TRBV4-1,14,TRBJ1-4,TGCGCCAGCAGCATCCGGGACAGGGGTGAAAAACTGTTTTTT,CASSIRDRGEKLFF
-,-,TRBV7-2,15,TRBJ1-3,TGTGCCAGCAGCTTAGACAAGGGAGGGGTTTACACCATATATTTT,CASSLDKGGVYTIYF
TRBD2,-,TRBV6-5,14,TRBJ2-5,TGTGCCAGCAGTAGGCTAGCGGTACAAGAGACCCAGTACTTC,CASSRLAVQETQYF
-,-,TRBV6-1,15,TRBJ1-5,TGTGCCAGCAGTGAAAGGGGGGCCCTCAATCAGCCCCAGCATTTT,CASSERGALNQPQHF
-,-,TRBV18,15,TRBJ2-4,TGTGCCAGCTCATTAAGGTCACAGGTCTGGAACATTCAGTACTTC,CASSLRSQVWNIQYF
-,-,TRBV6-2/TRBV6-3,14,TRBJ1-1,TGTGCCAGCAGTTACTCGGGAGTGAACACTGAAGCTTTCTTT,CASSYSGVNTEAFF